This TCR beta chain appears in the sequencing data of a study of T cells in Graves' hyperthyroidism and ophthalmopathy. The CDR3 covers 11 residues. V was trimmed by 5 bases and J by 8 bases, leaving 6 bases between them. Thyroid ultrasound and orbital computed tomography, with clinical symptoms and serum thyroxine and TRAb, informed diagnoses. Source material for PBMCs was less than 12 ml fresh peripheral blood. This clonotype was seen repeatedly, ten times or more. The investigators amplified TCR beta CDR3 regions from RNA transcripts. Researchers ran a first-round RT-PCR on the TCR CDR3 using the HTBI primer set. Via MiXCR, TCRdb re-called the multiplex PCR reads, giving one row per CDR3 protein. The sample has about 200,000 distinct CDR3 sequences, about 17% seen once; the top ten hold roughly 49%.

The sequence was collected from a woman aged 45-59 years with Graves' hyperthyroidism. Material for sequencing was blood. This chain joins TRBV12-3 or TRBV12-4 and TRBJ2-2; D ambiguous. The CDR3 here is CASSPYGELFF. The CDR3, as DNA: TGTGCCAGCAGTCCCTATGGGGAGCTGTTTTTT.